This T cell receptor (beta chain) was recovered during a study of cytomegalovirus exposure and HLA in healthy donors. Nominal health characterized the donors when sampled, though unrecorded immune exposures were likely. General study findings and limits: At a 0.05 false discovery rate, a later analysis found approximately 15,000 TCR beta sequences to be associated with HLA alleles.

CDR1 is SGHAT, CDR2 FQNNGV, per germline. The CDR3 spans 14 residues. Vbeta (60) and Jbeta (13) primers were used in the PCR. As processed by the authors: Counted up in a later analysis, unique TCR beta chains came to about 83 million, with around 11 million shared. The assay was immunoSEQ multiplex PCR, and TCRdb's table has in-frame clones only and misses some. The V and J calls and the clone size are those of that table, but D and trimming were determined from the DNA. The sample shows hundreds of thousands of clones, 85% to 90% of them seen only once. This clone has only one observation. The antigen is unknown.

This chain links TRBV11-2 with TRBJ2-5, with 10 bases fitting TRBD1. TRBJ2-7 matches the DNA end more closely, so the J call is doubtful. The sequence came from a woman aged 18-35 years in good health and CMV-seronegative. Sequencing was carried out using PBMCs. The CDR3 sequence is CASSQTGGSYEQYF. CDR3 nucleotides: TGTGCCAGCAGCCAGACAGGGGGCAGCTACGAGCAGTACTTC.